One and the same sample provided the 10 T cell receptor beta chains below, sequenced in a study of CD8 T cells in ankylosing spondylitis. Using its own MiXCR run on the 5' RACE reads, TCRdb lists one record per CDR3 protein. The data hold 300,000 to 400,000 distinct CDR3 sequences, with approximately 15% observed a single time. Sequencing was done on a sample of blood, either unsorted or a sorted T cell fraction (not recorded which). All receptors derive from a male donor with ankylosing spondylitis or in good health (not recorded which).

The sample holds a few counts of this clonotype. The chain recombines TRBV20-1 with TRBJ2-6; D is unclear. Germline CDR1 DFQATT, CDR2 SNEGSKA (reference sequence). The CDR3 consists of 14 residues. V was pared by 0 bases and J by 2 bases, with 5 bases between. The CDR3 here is CSARDTAGANVLTF. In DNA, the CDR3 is TGCAGTGCTAGAGATACCGCTGGGGCCAACGTCCTGACTTTC.

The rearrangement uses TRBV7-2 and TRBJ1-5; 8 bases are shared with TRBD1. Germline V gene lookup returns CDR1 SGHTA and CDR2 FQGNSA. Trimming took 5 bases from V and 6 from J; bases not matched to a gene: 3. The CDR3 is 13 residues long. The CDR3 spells CASSPGTGQPQHF. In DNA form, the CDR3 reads TGTGCCAGCAGCCCCGGGACAGGTCAGCCCCAGCATTTT.

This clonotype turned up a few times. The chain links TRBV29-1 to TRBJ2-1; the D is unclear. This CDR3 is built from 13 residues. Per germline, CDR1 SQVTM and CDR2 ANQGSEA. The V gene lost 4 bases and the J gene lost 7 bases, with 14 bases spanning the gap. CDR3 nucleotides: TGCAGCGTTGCCTTCCTAATGAGAAATGAGCAGTTCTTC. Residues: CSVAFLMRNEQFF.

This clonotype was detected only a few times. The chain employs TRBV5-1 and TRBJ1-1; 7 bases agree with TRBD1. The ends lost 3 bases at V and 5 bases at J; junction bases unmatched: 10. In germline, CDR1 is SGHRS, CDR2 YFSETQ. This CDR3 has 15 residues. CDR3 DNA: TGCGCCAGCAGCTCACCCCCGGCGACAGGGACTGAAGCTTTCTTT. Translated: CASSSPPATGTEAFF.

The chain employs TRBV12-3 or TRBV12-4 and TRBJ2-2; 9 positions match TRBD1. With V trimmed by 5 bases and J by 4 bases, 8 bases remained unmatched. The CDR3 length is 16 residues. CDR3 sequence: CASSPRDRALTGELFF. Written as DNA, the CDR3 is TGTGCCAGCAGTCCACGGGACAGGGCACTCACCGGGGAGCTGTTTTTT.

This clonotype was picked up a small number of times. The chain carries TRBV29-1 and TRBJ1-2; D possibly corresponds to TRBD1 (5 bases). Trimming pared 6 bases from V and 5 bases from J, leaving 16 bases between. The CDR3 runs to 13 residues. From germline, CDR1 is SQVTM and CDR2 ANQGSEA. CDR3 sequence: CSVGGGSGYGYTF. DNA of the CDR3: TGCAGCGTCGGGGGGGGGTCAGGTTATGGCTACACCTTC.

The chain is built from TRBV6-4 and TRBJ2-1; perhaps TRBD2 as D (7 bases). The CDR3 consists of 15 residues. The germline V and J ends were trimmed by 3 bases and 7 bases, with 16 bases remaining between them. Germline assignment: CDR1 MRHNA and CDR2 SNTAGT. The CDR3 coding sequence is TGTGCCAGCAGTGAGGGCAGGGGCGGGGGAAATGAGCAGTTCTTC. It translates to CASSEGRGGGNEQFF.

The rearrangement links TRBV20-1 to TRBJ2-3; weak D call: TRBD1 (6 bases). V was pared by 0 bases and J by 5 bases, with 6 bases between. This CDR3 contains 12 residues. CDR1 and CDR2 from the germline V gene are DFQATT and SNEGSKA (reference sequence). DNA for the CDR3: TGCAGTGCTAGAGACAGGGGAGATACGCAGTATTTT. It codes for CSARDRGDTQYF.

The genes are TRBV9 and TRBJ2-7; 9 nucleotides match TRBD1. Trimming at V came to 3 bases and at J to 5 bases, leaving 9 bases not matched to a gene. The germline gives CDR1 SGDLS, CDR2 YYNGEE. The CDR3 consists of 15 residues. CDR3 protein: CASSAHGTGTHEQYF. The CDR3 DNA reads TGTGCCAGCAGCGCCCACGGGACAGGGACCCACGAGCAGTACTTC.

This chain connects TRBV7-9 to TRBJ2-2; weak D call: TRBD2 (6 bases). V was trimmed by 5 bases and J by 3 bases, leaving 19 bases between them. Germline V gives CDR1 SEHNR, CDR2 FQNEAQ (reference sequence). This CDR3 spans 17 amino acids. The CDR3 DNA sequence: TGTGCCAGCAGCACCGGAAGGGAGGTTCTGTACACCGGGGAGCTGTTTTTT. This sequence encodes CASSTGREVLYTGELFF.